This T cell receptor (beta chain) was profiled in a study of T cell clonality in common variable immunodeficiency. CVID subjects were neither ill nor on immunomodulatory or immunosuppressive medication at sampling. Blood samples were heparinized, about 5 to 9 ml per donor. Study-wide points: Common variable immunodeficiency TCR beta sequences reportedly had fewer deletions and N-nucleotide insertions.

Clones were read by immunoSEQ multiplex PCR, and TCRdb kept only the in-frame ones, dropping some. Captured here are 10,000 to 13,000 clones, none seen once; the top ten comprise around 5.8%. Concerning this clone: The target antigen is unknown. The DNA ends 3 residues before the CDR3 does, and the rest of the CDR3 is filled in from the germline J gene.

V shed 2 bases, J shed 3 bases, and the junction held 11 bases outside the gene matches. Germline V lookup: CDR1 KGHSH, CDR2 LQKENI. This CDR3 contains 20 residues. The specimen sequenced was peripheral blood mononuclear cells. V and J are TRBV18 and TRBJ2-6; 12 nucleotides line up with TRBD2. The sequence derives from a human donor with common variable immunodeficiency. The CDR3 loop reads CASSPRLMGLAGFGANVLTF. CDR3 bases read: TGTGCCAGCTCACCAAGGCTAATGGGACTAGCGGGCTTTGGGGCCAACGTC.